These 11 T cell receptor beta chains share one sample of origin, sequenced in a study of immune evolution from preneoplasia to lung adenocarcinoma (dated by TCRdb to the early 2020s). The library was generated by the immunoSEQ multiplex PCR assay. TCRdb took this table from immuneACCESS and kept in-frame rearrangements with V and J called. Such tables lack part of the clones; where checked against another copy, unresolved V genes explain under half of the gap, and the rest is unexplained. This sample lists 6,500 to 7,500 clones; 79% were detected once. Clones ranked in the top ten supply around 2.5% of the sample. Sequencing was performed on FFPE invasive lung adenocarcinoma tissue. The cell subset or site label, read with the paper, signifies: frankly invasive lung adenocarcinoma (ADC). Source of these receptors: a person aged 35-50 years with lung adenocarcinoma.

CDR3 bases: TGCGCCAGCAGCCATGACCAGACAGCCTACTCCTACAATGAGCAGTTCTTC. As protein: CASSHDQTAYSYNEQFF. This chain links TRBV4-3 with TRBJ2-1; perhaps TRBD1 as D (5 bases). CDR1 is LGHNA and CDR2 is YSLEER in the germline V gene. V dropped 3 bases and J dropped 0 bases, with 15 bases sitting between them. This CDR3 has 17 amino acids.

The V and J genes are TRBV18 and TRBJ1-5; unclear D gene. CDR3 length equals 15 residues. Germline CDR1 is KGHSH and CDR2 is LQKENI. V was pared by 4 bases and J by 2 bases, with 12 bases between. The CDR3 DNA follows: TGTGCCAGCTCACGTGGAGGGTCGGGCAATCAGCCCCAGCATTTT. This codes for CASSRGGSGNQPQHF.

This chain connects TRBV6-5 to TRBJ2-1, with 13 bases matching TRBD2. In germline, CDR1 is MNHEY, CDR2 SVGAGI. The CDR3 covers 15 residues. V trimming: 2 bases; J trimming: 8 bases; junction bases outside the gene matches: 3. The CDR3 nucleotides are TGTGCCAGCAGTTACCAACTAGCGGGGGGGGATGAGCAGTTCTTC. Translating it yields CASSYQLAGGDEQFF.

This chain links TRBV7-2 with TRBJ2-3, with 9 bases that match TRBD2. V lost 5 bases, J lost 3 bases, and 9 bases stayed unmatched. The germline gives CDR1 SGHTA, CDR2 FQGNSA. This CDR3 is 16 amino acids long. The CDR3 loop reads CASSPRRGGMTDTQYF. DNA for the CDR3: TGTGCCAGCAGCCCAAGGCGGGGGGGCATGACAGATACGCAGTATTTT.

This chain connects TRBV7-2 to TRBJ2-5; no clear D gene. V lost 2 bases to trimming and J lost 3 bases, with 4 bases between them. CDR1 is SGHTA and CDR2 is FQGNSA in the germline V gene. The CDR3 length is 12 residues. The DNA of the CDR3 is TGTGCCAGCAGCTTATTCGAAGAGACCCAGTACTTC. This sequence encodes CASSLFEETQYF.

V and J are TRBV5-1 and TRBJ1-1, with 8 bases lining up with TRBD1. After removal of 3 bases from V and 1 base from J, the junction contained 2 bases not matched to a gene. From germline, CDR1 is SGHRS and CDR2 YFSETQ. The CDR3 spans 14 residues. The CDR3 region is CASSSGTGNTEAFF. The CDR3 DNA reads as TGCGCCAGCAGCTCCGGGACAGGGAACACTGAAGCTTTCTTT.

As concerns this clone: A read error may produce the germline difference seen at one junction end. Other DNA sequences of this sample code for an identical CDR3. The chain uses TRBV6-1 and TRBJ2-5; D gene ambiguous. CDR1 and CDR2 from the germline V gene are MNHNS and SASEGT. The CDR3 runs 14 residues. The CDR3 DNA sequence: TGTGCCAGTAGTGAAGGTGGCCAACGGGAGACCCAGTACTTC. As protein: CASSEGGQRETQYF.

This chain joins TRBV5-1 and TRBJ1-1; D not certain. In germline, CDR1 is SGHRS, CDR2 YFSETQ. Trimming cost V 0 bases and J 0 bases, with 6 bases left between them. The CDR3 is 14 residues long. The CDR3 DNA is TGCGCCAGCAGCTTGGACTCGGTGAACACTGAAGCTTTCTTT. Its translation: CASSLDSVNTEAFF.

The chain joins TRBV6-5 to TRBJ1-2, with D hard to call. V was cut by 3 bases and J by 1 base, with 12 bases left in between. The CDR3 runs 15 residues. Germline CDR1 MNHEY, CDR2 SVGAGI. In DNA, the CDR3 is TGTGCCAGCAGTTATAATCGGGCCGTTAACTATGGCTACACCTTC. Its translation is CASSYNRAVNYGYTF.

The J gene is TRBJ1-3, the V gene TRBV2; D perhaps matches TRBD1 (6 bases). The CDR3 extends over 15 amino acids. Trimming cost V 4 bases and J 0 bases, with 10 bases left between them. Per the germline V gene, CDR1 is SNHLY and CDR2 is FYNNEI. The CDR3 spells CASSGGGYSGNTIYF. CDR3 in DNA: TGTGCCAGCAGTGGAGGGGGATACTCTGGAAACACCATATATTTT.

V and J are TRBV6-1 and TRBJ2-2; possible D gene TRBD2, 5 bases. The CDR3 runs 14 residues. V gave up 7 bases and J gave up 8 bases, with 17 bases separating them. Germline CDR1 is MNHNS and CDR2 is SASEGT. The CDR3 protein is CASNRGMEAGELFF. The CDR3 nucleotides are TGTGCCAGCAACCGGGGTATGGAGGCGGGGGAGCTGTTTTTT.